The 25 T cell receptor beta chains given below trace back to one sample, sequenced in a study of glioma-infiltrating T cells (dated by TCRdb to 2016 to 2018). The instrument given in TCRdb is Illumina MiSeq. The iRepertoire nested amplicon-rescue multiplex PCR (arm-PCR) platform was used to amplify TCR alpha and beta CDR3 regions from RNA. Clones were called with MiXCR by TCRdb after fastp trimmed the public reads at Q25, and only in-frame beta chains were retained. Here each entry gathers all rows of one CDR3 protein and keeps the most common genes and DNA. The sample table contains roughly 100,000 distinct CDR3 sequences; only one count was recorded for about 30% of them. In total, the top ten clones hold approximately 43% of the sample. Sequences were obtained from glioma tissue, nonneoplastic brain tissue, or PBMCs (not recorded which). These receptors were collected from a human donor with low-grade glioma or glioblastoma, undergoing nonglioma brain surgery, or in good health (not recorded which).

The V call is TRBV7-2, the J call TRBJ2-1; the match to TRBD1 covers 8 bases. CDR1 is SGHTA, CDR2 FQGNSA, per germline. Trimming at V came to 5 bases and at J to 2 bases, leaving 5 bases not matched to a gene. The CDR3 runs to 15 residues. CDR3: CASSVQGGTYNEQFF. The CDR3 bases are TGTGCCAGCAGCGTACAGGGGGGAACCTACAATGAGCAGTTCTTC.

Comment on this clonotype: Sequence at one end of the junction differs from germline and may be a read error. The chain is built from TRBV12-5 and TRBJ2-2; no clear D gene. Per germline, CDR1 LGHNT and CDR2 FRNRAP. The CDR3 consists of 13 residues. For the CDR3, the DNA is TGTGCTAGTGGTTTAGGTAACAGCGGGGAGCTGTTTTTT. This translates into CASGLGNSGELFF.

This clonotype has more than one count but fewer than ten. The chain employs TRBV2 and TRBJ1-3, with TRBD1 identical over 7 bases. J was trimmed by 4 bases and V by 5 bases; bases with no gene match: 2. The CDR3 extends over 13 amino acids. Germline-derived CDR1 and CDR2 are SNHLY and FYNNEI. CDR3: CASSIQGGNTIYF. CDR3 nucleotides: TGTGCCAGCAGTATACAGGGGGGAAACACCATATATTTT.

On this clonotype itself: A single base separates this from a much larger clone, so it may be a read error. The gene calls are TRBV6-1 and TRBJ1-4; D is ambiguous. Looked up from germline, CDR1 is MNHNS and CDR2 is SASEGT. This CDR3 is built from 12 residues. The CDR3 region is CATSMPNEKPFF. CDR3 in DNA: TGTGCCACCAGTATGCCTAATGAAAAACCGTTTTTT.

This clonotype was seen repeatedly, ten times or more. The V and J genes are TRBV10-3 and TRBJ1-1; D uncertain. Trimming took 0 bases from V and 1 from J, leaving 3 bases between them. Germline V gives CDR1 ENHRY, CDR2 SYGVKD. CDR3 length: 13 residues. The DNA for the CDR3 is TGTGCCATCAGTGAGTCGGGGAACACTGAAGCTTTCTTT. Encoded protein: CAISESGNTEAFF.

This clonotype has a count of ten or more. The chain has TRBV10-3 and TRBJ1-1, with 8 bases identical to TRBD1. The CDR3 totals 13 residues. Germline trimming cut 10 bases from V and 0 bases from J; bases unmatched to any gene: 4. Per germline, CDR1 ENHRY and CDR2 SYGVKD. This CDR3 is CATGTGMNTEAFF. As DNA, the CDR3 is TGTGCCACCGGGACAGGAATGAACACTGAAGCTTTCTTT.

In this sample, this clonotype turned up many times. The V gene is TRBV6-1, the J gene TRBJ2-2; possibly TRBD2 for D (5 bases). The CDR3 length is 14 residues. V was shortened by 6 bases and J by 7 bases, with 15 bases between the two germline ends. Germline CDR1 MNHNS, CDR2 SASEGT. In DNA, the CDR3 is TGTGCCAGCAGAGGCAGGTGGGAGTACGGGGAGCTGTTTTTT. Translation: CASRGRWEYGELFF.

This clonotype was seen a few times. The chain couples TRBV5-8 to TRBJ2-1; D perhaps matches TRBD1 (6 bases). Trimming left V 4 bases short and J 7 bases short, with 15 bases between. There are 14 residues in the CDR3. CDR1 SGHTS and CDR2 YDEGEE come from the germline V gene. CDR3 DNA: TGTGCCAGCAGCCAAGGAAACAGGGAGAATGAGCAGTTCTTC. Translating gives CASSQGNRENEQFF.

As regards this clonotype: A much larger clone sits a single nucleotide away, making a read error possible. This chain connects TRBV2 to TRBJ1-2, with D possibly being TRBD1 (5 bases). Germline V gene lookup returns CDR1 SNHLY and CDR2 FYNNEI. V lost 3 bases and J 4 bases, leaving 21 bases between the germline ends. The CDR3 sequence is 17 residues long. CDR3: CASSDNTGEIHSYGYTF. The CDR3 DNA is TGTGCCAGCAGTGACAACACAGGAGAAATACATAGCTATGGCTACACCTTC. Complete variable domain (other parts from reference TRBV2 and TRBJ1-2): EPEVTQTPSHQVTQMGQEVILRCVPISNHLYFYWYRQILGQKVEFLVSFYNNEISEKSEIFDDQFSVERPDGSNFTLKIRSTKLEDSAMYFCASSDNTGEIHSYGYTFGSGTRLTVV.

On this clonotype: This may be a read error: a much more frequent sequence differs by one nucleotide. The J gene is TRBJ2-5, the V gene TRBV10-3, with D tentatively TRBD1 (5 bases). CDR1 is ENHRY, CDR2 SYGVKD, per germline. The CDR3 contains 12 residues. The V and J ends lost 10 bases and 4 bases respectively, with 13 bases between them. The CDR3 sequence: CATRVTIETQYF. The CDR3 DNA is TGTGCCACCAGGGTGACAATAGAGACCCAGTACTTC.

In its sample, this clonotype ranks as medium-sized. This sequence joins TRBV6-6 and TRBJ1-1, with D possibly matching TRBD1 (6 bases). V lost 2 bases and J lost 5, with 9 bases in between. CDR1 and CDR2 from the germline V gene are MNHNY and SVGAGI (reference sequence). The CDR3 is 13 amino acids. CDR3 coding DNA: TGTGCCAGCAGTTACACAGGGCTGACTGAAGCTTTCTTT. It codes for CASSYTGLTEAFF.

The table lists this clonotype with a few counts. A much larger clonotype is one base distant, so this may be a read error. CDR3 protein: CVSSPREADTQYF. The CDR3 coding sequence is TGCGTCAGCAGCCCGAGGGAGGCAGATACGCAGTATTTT. This chain joins TRBV4-3 and TRBJ2-3; maybe TRBD2 (6 bases). The CDR3 totals 13 residues. Germline CDR1 LGHNA, CDR2 YSLEER.

Details on this clonotype: One base away lies a much larger clone, so this may be a sequencing read error. This rearrangement joins TRBV27 to TRBJ1-5, with 7 bases identical to TRBD1. V was pared by 6 bases and J by 7 bases, with 9 bases of the junction left unmatched. This CDR3 has 14 residues. Germline lookup yields CDR1 MNHEY and CDR2 SMNVEV (reference sequence). The CDR3 protein is CASREGGIAQPQHF. The CDR3 region has the DNA TGTGCCAGCAGAGAAGGGGGCATCGCCCAGCCCCAGCATTTT.

Notes on this clonotype: This may come from a read error, since a much larger clone is one base off. The chain links TRBV19 to TRBJ2-7; either TRBD1 or TRBD2 may supply D (5 bases each). Per the germline V gene, CDR1 is LNHDA and CDR2 is SQIVND (reference sequence). The CDR3 covers 12 residues. This CDR3 reads CASTSGRYKQYF. The CDR3 DNA follows: TGTGCCAGTACCTCGGGACGCTACAAGCAGTACTTC.

The chain couples TRBV7-2 to TRBJ1-4, with D hard to call. The CDR3 spans 15 residues. Trimming removed 2 bases from V and 0 bases from J, with 7 bases in between. In germline, CDR1 is SGHTA, CDR2 FQGNSA. In nucleotides, the CDR3 is TGTGCCAGCAGCTTACGTGGCGCAACTAATGAAAAACTGTTTTTT. Protein sequence: CASSLRGATNEKLFF. Based on the CDR3 plus reference TRBV7-2 and TRBJ1-4, the full variable domain is GAGVSQSPSNKVTEKGKDVELRCDPISGHTALYWYRQSLGQGLEFLIYFQGNSAPDKSGLPSDRFSAERTGGSVSTLTIQRTQQEDSAVYLCASSLRGATNEKLFFGSGTQLSVL.

The J gene is TRBJ2-5, the V gene TRBV4-1, with a tentative D call TRBD1 (6 bases). The CDR3 has 14 amino acids. Between the trimmed V and J ends, which lost 1 base and 2 bases, there was a span of 8 bases. Germline V gene data show CDR1 as MGHRA and CDR2 as YSYEKL. The CDR3: CASSQVDRQETQYF. The CDR3 coding sequence is TGCGCCAGCAGCCAAGTTGACAGGCAAGAGACCCAGTACTTC.

This clonotype was observed at least ten times. The J gene is TRBJ2-3, the V gene TRBV7-3; the match to TRBD2 covers 14 bases. The CDR3 is 16 residues long. Germline V lookup: CDR1 SGHTA, CDR2 FQGTGA. After removal of 4 bases from V and 2 bases from J, the junction contained 2 bases not matched to a gene. Here the CDR3 reads CASSWGLAGDTDTQYF. The CDR3 nucleotides read TGTGCCAGCAGCTGGGGACTAGCGGGGGACACAGATACGCAGTATTTT.

This clonotype was recorded many times. The V and J genes are TRBV10-3 and TRBJ1-1; possible D gene TRBD1, 5 bases. Germline CDR1 is ENHRY and CDR2 is SYGVKD. V was trimmed by 6 bases and J by 1 base, leaving 12 bases between them. The CDR3 has 14 amino acids. CDR3 nucleotides: TGTGCCATCAGAGGGAGAACAGGGAACACTGAAGCTTTCTTT. Its translation is CAIRGRTGNTEAFF.

The sample holds many counts of this clonotype. This chain links TRBV20-1 with TRBJ2-5; D remains unclear. The CDR3 extends over 14 amino acids. Trimming pared 8 bases from V and 0 bases from J, leaving 16 bases between. Germline CDR1 and CDR2: DFQATT and SNEGSKA (reference sequence). CDR3 in amino acids: CSIKPGWYQETQYF. CDR3 bases: TGCAGTATTAAACCAGGCTGGTACCAAGAGACCCAGTACTTC.

As concerns this clonotype: One junction end does not reproduce the germline sequence, and a read error may be involved. J is TRBJ2-1 and V is TRBV28; D uncertain. Germline V CDR1 and CDR2: MDHEN, SYDVKM. The CDR3 has 12 amino acids. Written as DNA, the CDR3 is TGTGCCAGCAGCACCGTAGGGAATAAGCAGTTATTC. This encodes CASSTVGNKQLF.

The table lists this clonotype with a count of one. Germline and junction disagree at one end, which may indicate a read error. CDR3 loop: CRVEVVGDTQYF. As DNA, the CDR3 is TGCAGGGTTGAAGTGGTGGGAGATACGCAGTATTTT. The chain combines TRBV29-1 with TRBJ2-3, with D hard to call. The CDR3 is made up of 12 amino acids. Germline CDR1 SQVTM, CDR2 ANQGSEA.

This clonotype was seen only a few times. The chain employs TRBV20-1 and TRBJ2-7; TRBD2 matches 8 bases. The CDR3 is 15 amino acids. Per the germline V gene, CDR1 is DFQATT and CDR2 is SNEGSKA (reference sequence). V was clipped by 8 bases and J by 2 bases; unmatched bases: 14. CDR3 sequence reads: CSCSRDRGGTYEQYF. Here the CDR3 DNA reads TGCAGTTGTTCACGAGACCGGGGGGGAACCTACGAGCAGTACTTC.

As for this clonotype: A much more abundant neighbour one base away suggests this may be a read error. The chain carries TRBV20-1 and TRBJ2-3; D is perhaps TRBD1 (5 bases). CDR1 is DFQATT and CDR2 is SNEGSKA in the germline V gene (reference sequence). Trimming removed 2 bases at V and 4 bases at J, with 19 bases between. The CDR3 covers 16 residues. The CDR3 sequence: CSARWGMEAFADTQYF. CDR3 coding DNA: TGCAGTGCTAGATGGGGCATGGAAGCTTTTGCAGATACGCAGTATTTT.

The V and J genes are TRBV5-1 and TRBJ2-5; D call uncertain. The CDR3 has 13 amino acids. Looked up from germline, CDR1 is SGHRS and CDR2 is YFSETQ. Trimming cost V 3 bases and J 1 base, with 7 bases left between them. CDR3 amino acids: CASSSVIQETQYF. The CDR3 nucleotides are TGCGCCAGCAGCTCCGTGATCCAAGAGACCCAGTACTTC.

This clonotype has at least ten counts. The V call is TRBV7-3, the J call TRBJ1-1, with D possibly being TRBD1 (5 bases). Per germline, CDR1 SGHTA and CDR2 FQGTGA. The length of the CDR3 is 13 residues. V was clipped by 0 bases and J by 10 bases, with 12 bases between them. The DNA of the CDR3 is TGTGCCAGCAGCTTAACTCCCTCCACAGGAGCTTTCTTT. This sequence encodes CASSLTPSTGAFF.